A selection of T cell receptor beta chains follows, all from one sample in a study of blood T cell repertoires in COVID-19. The repertoire was sequenced with immunoSEQ multiplex PCR; TCRdb's copy has only in-frame clones and lacks some. The sample includes about 140,000 clones, 87% of them seen just once. Sequencing was carried out using peripheral blood. These receptors were taken from a human donor in a cohort sampled during active COVID-19. Both conserved end residues are part of each CDR3. The D gene is left open where the match is weak. Clone size is not always given. Where it is, it says once, few, many or a class for expanded clones.

size: once; D: TRBD2; J: TRBJ2-3; V: TRBV9; CDR3: CASSDPLAGGMWVDTQYF; DNA: TGTGCCAGCAGCGACCCCTTAGCGGGAGGGATGTGGGTGGATACGCAGTATTTT
size: -; D: -; J: TRBJ1-5; V: TRBV6-5; CDR3: CASSLMAAGGQPQHF; DNA: TGTGCCAGCAGTTTAATGGCAGCAGGAGGTCAGCCCCAGCATTTT
size: -; D: -; J: TRBJ1-2; V: TRBV30; CDR3: CAWRGGSGGYTF; DNA: TGTGCCTGGAGAGGGGGAAGTGGAGGCTACACCTTC
size: -; D: TRBD1; J: TRBJ1-6; V: TRBV2; CDR3: CASTSRQGNSPLHF; DNA: TGTGCCAGCACCTCCCGACAGGGAAATTCACCCCTCCACTTT
size: -; D: -; J: TRBJ2-7; V: TRBV3-1/TRBV3-2; CDR3: CASSQAGEQYF; DNA: TGTGCCAGCAGCCAAGCGGGCGAGCAGTACTTC
size: -; D: TRBD1; J: TRBJ2-5; V: TRBV28; CDR3: CASRRQGDETQYF; DNA: TGTGCCAGCCGTAGACAGGGGGATGAGACCCAGTACTTC
size: -; D: -; J: TRBJ2-5; V: TRBV29-1; CDR3: CSVEPVLASGETQYF; DNA: TGCAGCGTTGAACCCGTACTAGCTTCGGGAGAGACCCAGTACTTC
size: once; D: -; J: TRBJ1-1; V: TRBV2; CDR3: CASSEARTLGGTEAFF; DNA: TGTGCCAGCAGTGAAGCCAGGACTCTGGGGGGAACTGAAGCTTTCTTT
size: -; D: TRBD2; J: TRBJ2-3; V: TRBV6-5; CDR3: CASSSGTREDTQYF; DNA: TGTGCCAGCAGTTCCGGGACTAGGGAAGATACGCAGTATTTT
size: -; D: TRBD1; J: TRBJ2-7; V: TRBV18; CDR3: CASSPPFGQGSHEQYF; DNA: TGTGCCAGCTCACCACCATTCGGACAGGGGAGTCACGAGCAGTACTTC
size: -; D: TRBD1; J: TRBJ2-7; V: TRBV5-1; CDR3: CASSRDSQSYEQYF; DNA: TGCGCCAGCAGCCGGGACAGCCAATCCTACGAGCAGTACTTC
size: -; D: -; J: TRBJ2-4; V: TRBV3-1/TRBV3-2; CDR3: CASSPPLAKNIQYF; DNA: TGTGCCAGCAGCCCTCCCTTAGCCAAAAACATTCAGTACTTC
size: -; D: TRBD1; J: TRBJ2-7; V: TRBV10-3; CDR3: CAIRDRGSGSYEQYF; DNA: TGTGCCATCAGGGACAGGGGGTCTGGCTCCTACGAGCAGTACTTC
size: few; D: -; J: TRBJ1-1; V: TRBV7-9; CDR3: CASNPAANTEAFF; DNA: TGTGCCAGCAACCCGGCGGCGAACACTGAAGCTTTCTTT
size: -; D: TRBD2; J: TRBJ2-7; V: TRBV7-9; CDR3: CASSSTTATSGGREQYF; DNA: TGTGCCAGCAGCTCCACCACTGCCACTAGCGGGGGGCGCGAGCAGTACTTC
size: -; D: TRBD1; J: TRBJ2-2; V: TRBV29-1; CDR3: CSVKDRALTGELFF; DNA: TGCAGCGTCAAAGACAGGGCCCTTACCGGGGAGCTGTTTTTT
size: -; D: -; J: TRBJ2-7; V: TRBV6-5; CDR3: CASSYSKPVYEQYF; DNA: TGTGCCAGCAGTTACTCGAAGCCCGTCTACGAGCAGTACTTC
size: few; D: -; J: TRBJ2-2; V: TRBV6-1; CDR3: CASSEEGWGELFF; DNA: TGTGCCAGCAGTGAGGAGGGATGGGGGGAGCTGTTTTTT
size: -; D: TRBD1; J: TRBJ1-2; V: TRBV28; CDR3: CASSSTARDRENYGYTF; DNA: TGTGCCAGCAGTTCTACTGCCCGGGACAGGGAGAACTATGGCTACACCTTC
size: -; D: TRBD1; J: TRBJ1-2; V: TRBV10-3; CDR3: CASRTGNNYGYTF; DNA: TGTGCCAGCCGGACAGGGAATAACTATGGCTACACCTTC
size: -; D: -; J: TRBJ2-7; V: TRBV6-6; CDR3: CASYRRQAPLSEQYF; DNA: TGTGCCAGCTACAGGAGACAGGCTCCCTTAAGCGAGCAGTACTTC
size: once; D: TRBD1; J: TRBJ2-5; V: TRBV15; CDR3: CATSRDRTGSETQYF; DNA: TGTGCCACCAGCAGAGATCGGACAGGGTCAGAGACCCAGTACTTC
size: -; D: -; J: TRBJ1-1; V: TRBV9; CDR3: CASSVAGGNTEAFF; DNA: TGTGCCAGCAGCGTAGCCGGCGGGAACACTGAAGCTTTCTTT
size: -; D: -; J: TRBJ1-2; V: TRBV6-2/TRBV6-3; CDR3: CASSRNRNYGYTF; DNA: TGTGCCAGCAGCAGGAACAGGAACTATGGCTACACCTTC
size: -; D: -; J: TRBJ2-6; V: TRBV6-6; CDR3: CASSGQLSGANVLTF; DNA: TGTGCCAGCAGTGGGCAGCTCTCTGGGGCCAACGTCCTGACTTTC
size: -; D: TRBD1; J: TRBJ1-1; V: TRBV6-4; CDR3: CASRAGQANTEAFF; DNA: TGTGCCAGCAGAGCGGGACAGGCGAACACTGAAGCTTTCTTT
size: -; D: -; J: TRBJ2-4; V: TRBV10-3; CDR3: CAISESSGWAKNIQYF; DNA: TGTGCCATCAGTGAGTCGTCAGGGTGGGCCAAAAACATTCAGTACTTC
size: -; D: -; J: TRBJ2-7; V: TRBV18; CDR3: CASSPPSYEQYF; DNA: TGTGCCAGCTCACCACCGAGTTACGAGCAGTACTTC
size: -; D: -; J: TRBJ1-5; V: TRBV19; CDR3: CASSIYENQPQHF; DNA: TGTGCCAGTAGTATATACGAGAATCAGCCCCAGCATTTT
size: -; D: TRBD1; J: TRBJ2-7; V: TRBV7-2; CDR3: CASSPGGGAGTYEQYF; DNA: TGTGCCAGCAGCCCAGGGGGCGGAGCAGGTACCTACGAGCAGTACTTC
size: -; D: -; J: TRBJ1-6; V: TRBV5-7; CDR3: CASSSDSNSPLHF; DNA: TGTGCCAGCAGCTCCGACAGCAATTCACCCCTCCACTTT
size: -; D: -; J: TRBJ1-4; V: TRBV6-5; CDR3: CASSGTGLGWEKLFF; DNA: TGTGCCAGCAGCGGAACAGGGTTGGGGTGGGAAAAACTGTTTTTT
size: -; D: TRBD2; J: TRBJ2-5; V: TRBV19; CDR3: CASSIGQGGLETQYF; DNA: TGTGCCAGTAGTATCGGGCAGGGAGGGCTAGAGACCCAGTACTTC
size: -; D: -; J: TRBJ2-7; V: TRBV3-1/TRBV3-2; CDR3: CASSQVPRAYEQYF; DNA: TGTGCCAGCAGCCAAGTTCCCAGGGCATACGAGCAGTACTTC
size: -; D: TRBD1; J: TRBJ1-5; V: TRBV7-9; CDR3: CASSGTGQGSNQPQHF; DNA: TGTGCCAGCAGCGGTACGGGACAGGGTAGTAATCAGCCCCAGCATTTT
size: -; D: TRBD2; J: TRBJ2-1; V: TRBV30; CDR3: CAWAGLAGAINEQFF; DNA: TGTGCCTGGGCCGGACTGGCGGGAGCAATAAATGAGCAGTTCTTC
size: -; D: -; J: TRBJ2-7; V: TRBV11-3; CDR3: CASSSSTSPPREQYF; DNA: TGTGCCAGCAGCTCATCGACATCTCCCCCCCGCGAGCAGTACTTC
size: -; D: TRBD2; J: TRBJ2-2; V: TRBV3-1/TRBV3-2; CDR3: CASSRSKPGTSGGNTGELFF; DNA: TGTGCCAGCAGCCGATCAAAACCAGGGACTAGCGGGGGGAACACCGGGGAGCTGTTTTTT
size: -; D: TRBD1; J: TRBJ2-7; V: TRBV6-5; CDR3: CASSTRQGLVYEQYF; DNA: TGTGCCAGCAGTACCCGACAGGGGCTAGTCTACGAGCAGTACTTC
size: once; D: TRBD2; J: TRBJ2-7; V: TRBV30; CDR3: CAWSPWREDSYEQYF; DNA: TGTGCCTGGAGCCCCTGGCGGGAGGACTCCTACGAGCAGTACTTC
size: -; D: TRBD1; J: TRBJ2-7; V: TRBV20-1; CDR3: CSASGGTGGSYEQYF; DNA: TGCAGTGCTAGTGGTGGGACAGGGGGATCCTACGAGCAGTACTTC
size: -; D: -; J: TRBJ2-5; V: TRBV6-6; CDR3: CASSYQGLQETQYF; DNA: TGTGCCAGCAGTTACCAGGGACTCCAAGAGACCCAGTACTTC
size: many; D: TRBD1; J: TRBJ2-7; V: TRBV19; CDR3: CASSPGTGTYEQYF; DNA: TGTGCCAGTAGTCCAGGGACAGGAACCTACGAGCAGTACTTC
size: -; D: TRBD1; J: TRBJ2-6; V: TRBV28; CDR3: CASSRQGMGAGANVLTF; DNA: TGTGCCAGCAGTCGACAGGGGATGGGGGCTGGGGCCAACGTCCTGACTTTC
size: -; D: TRBD2; J: TRBJ2-3; V: TRBV7-3; CDR3: CASSLRPNERGTTDTQYF; DNA: TGTGCCAGCAGCTTAAGACCTAACGAGCGGGGGACCACAGATACGCAGTATTTT
size: -; D: -; J: TRBJ2-3; V: TRBV7-9; CDR3: CASSQSTDTQYF; DNA: TGTGCCAGCAGCCAGAGCACAGATACGCAGTATTTT
size: -; D: -; J: TRBJ2-1; V: TRBV12-3/TRBV12-4; CDR3: CASSLRGRNEQFF; DNA: TGTGCCAGCAGTTTACGAGGGAGAAATGAGCAGTTCTTC
size: -; D: TRBD2; J: TRBJ2-1; V: TRBV11-2; CDR3: CASSLGGGSYNEQFF; DNA: TGTGCCAGCAGCTTGGGGGGGGGCTCCTACAATGAGCAGTTCTTC
size: -; D: -; J: TRBJ2-7; V: TRBV30; CDR3: CAWSVAGYEQYF; DNA: TGTGCCTGGAGTGTAGCGGGCTACGAGCAGTACTTC